The entry that follows covers one T cell receptor (beta chain) sequence. From germline, CDR1 is SEHNR and CDR2 FQNEAQ (reference sequence). The ends were cut back, 5 bases at V and 3 bases at J, with 16 bases in the middle. The CDR3 runs to 15 residues. The source of the sample is a study of T cells after yellow fever vaccination. TCRdb called the 5' RACE reads again in MiXCR, with one record for every CDR3 protein. The table shows about 160,000 distinct CDR3 sequences, with about 7% occurring only once. The material sequenced was CD4+ T cells sorted from PBMCs, taken 5 days after the first yellow fever vaccination. The chain joins TRBV7-9 to TRBJ2-5; D call uncertain. This clonotype was obtained from a man between 18 and 35 years old who received the YFV17D yellow fever vaccine. The CDR3 protein is CASSPRPRQEETQYF. The CDR3 nucleotides read TGTGCCAGCAGCCCTAGACCGAGACAAGAAGAGACCCAGTACTTC.